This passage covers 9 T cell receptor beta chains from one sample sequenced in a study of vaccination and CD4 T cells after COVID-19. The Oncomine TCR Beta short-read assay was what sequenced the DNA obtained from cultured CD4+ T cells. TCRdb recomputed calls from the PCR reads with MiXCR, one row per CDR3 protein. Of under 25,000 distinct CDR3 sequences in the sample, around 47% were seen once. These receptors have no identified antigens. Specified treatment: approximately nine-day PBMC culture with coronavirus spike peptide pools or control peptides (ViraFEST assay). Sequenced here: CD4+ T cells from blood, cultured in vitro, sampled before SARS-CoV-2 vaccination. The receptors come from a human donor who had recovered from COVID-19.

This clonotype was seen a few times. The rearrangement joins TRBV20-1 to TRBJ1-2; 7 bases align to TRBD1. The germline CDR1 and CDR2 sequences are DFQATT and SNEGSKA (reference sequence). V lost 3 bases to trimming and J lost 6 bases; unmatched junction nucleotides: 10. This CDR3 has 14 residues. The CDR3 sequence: CSASSGRGGDGYTF. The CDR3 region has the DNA TGCAGTGCTAGCTCCGGCAGGGGGGGGGATGGCTACACCTTC.

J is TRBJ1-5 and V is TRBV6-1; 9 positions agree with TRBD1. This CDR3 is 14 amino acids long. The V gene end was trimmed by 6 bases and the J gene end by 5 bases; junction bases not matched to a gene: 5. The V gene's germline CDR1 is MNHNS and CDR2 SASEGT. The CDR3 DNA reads TGTGCCAGCAGCCCGGGACAGGGCCATCAGCCCCAGCATTTT. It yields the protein CASSPGQGHQPQHF.

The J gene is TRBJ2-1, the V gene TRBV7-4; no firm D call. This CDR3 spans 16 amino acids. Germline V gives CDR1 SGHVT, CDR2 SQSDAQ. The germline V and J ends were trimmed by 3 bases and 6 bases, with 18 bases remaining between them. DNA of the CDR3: TGTGCCAGCAGCTTGGTAGGCGGCCCCACGGGCAATGAGCAGTTCTTC. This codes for CASSLVGGPTGNEQFF.

The CDR3 region has the DNA TGTGCCATCAGTGAGTCGGGTAGGGCCATCTACAATGAGCAGTTCTTC. The encoded protein is CAISESGRAIYNEQFF. This chain uses TRBV10-3 with TRBJ2-1; no firm D call. Germline values: CDR1 ENHRY, CDR2 SYGVKD. V gave up 0 bases and J gave up 3 bases, with 12 bases separating them. The CDR3 extends over 16 amino acids.

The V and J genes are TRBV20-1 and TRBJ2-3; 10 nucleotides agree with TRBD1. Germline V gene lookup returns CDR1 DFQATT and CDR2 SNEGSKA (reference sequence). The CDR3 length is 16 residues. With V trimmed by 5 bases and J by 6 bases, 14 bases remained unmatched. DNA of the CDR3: TGCAGTGCTGATGGACAGGGGGACAGTAGTGGTGATACGCAGTATTTT. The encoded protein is CSADGQGDSSGDTQYF.

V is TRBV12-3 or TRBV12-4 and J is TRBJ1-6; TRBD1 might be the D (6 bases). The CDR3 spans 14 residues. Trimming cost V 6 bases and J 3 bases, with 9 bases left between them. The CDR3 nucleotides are TGTGCCAGCAGCGGGGGCCTCTATAATTCACCCCTCCACTTT. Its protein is CASSGGLYNSPLHF.

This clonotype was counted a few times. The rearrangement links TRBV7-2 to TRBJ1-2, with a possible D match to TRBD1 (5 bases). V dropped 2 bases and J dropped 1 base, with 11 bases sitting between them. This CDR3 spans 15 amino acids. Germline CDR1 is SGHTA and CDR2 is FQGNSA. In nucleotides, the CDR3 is TGTGCCAGCAGCTTAACCTCGACAGATAACTATGGCTACACCTTC. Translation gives CASSLTSTDNYGYTF.

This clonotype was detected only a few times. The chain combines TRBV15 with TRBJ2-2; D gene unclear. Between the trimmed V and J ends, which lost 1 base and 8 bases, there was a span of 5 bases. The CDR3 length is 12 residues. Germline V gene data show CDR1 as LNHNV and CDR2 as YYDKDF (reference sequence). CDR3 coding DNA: TGTGCCACCAGCAGAGTATGGGGGGAGCTGTTTTTT. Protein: CATSRVWGELFF.

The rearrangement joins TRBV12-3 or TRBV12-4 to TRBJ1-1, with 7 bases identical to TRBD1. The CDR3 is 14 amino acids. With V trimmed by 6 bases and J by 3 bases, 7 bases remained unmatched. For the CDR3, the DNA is TGTGCCAGCAGAAGGAGGACAGGTCACACTGAAGCTTTCTTT. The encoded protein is CASRRRTGHTEAFF.